The 10 T cell receptor beta chains below were found in one sample sequenced in a study of T cell responses to AZD1222 COVID-19 vaccine. TCRdb keeps only in-frame clones here, not all; method: immunoSEQ multiplex PCR. This table has approximately 94,000 clones, about 86% appearing once. This material consisted of peripheral blood, taken on day 0 of AZD1222 vaccination. These receptors came from an adult in good health.

The rearrangement links TRBV3-1 (or the pseudogene TRBV3-2) to TRBJ2-3; D is undetermined. V was shortened by 0 bases and J by 6 bases, with 13 bases between the two germline ends. The CDR3 is 15 residues long. Germline V gene lookup returns CDR1 LGHDT and CDR2 YNNKEL (reference sequence). This CDR3 reads CASSQDRQPQDTQYF. In DNA, the CDR3 is TGTGCCAGCAGCCAAGATCGGCAGCCCCAGGATACGCAGTATTTT.

This clone was found a few times. Mismatch with germline at one junction end may stem from a read error. The chain carries TRBV7-2 and TRBJ1-1; 8 bases map to TRBD1. The CDR3 spans 15 residues. The germline V gene encodes CDR1 SGHTA and CDR2 FQGNSA. The CDR3 DNA follows: TGTGCCAGCATCTTAGACAGGGGTTGGCGGACTGAAGCTTTCTTT. This sequence encodes CASILDRGWRTEAFF. The full variable domain, rest sourced from reference TRBV7-2 and TRBJ1-1, is GAGVSQSPSNKVTEKGKDVELRCDPISGHTALYWYRQSLGQGLEFLIYFQGNSAPDKSGLPSDRFSAERTGGSVSTLTIQRTQQEDSAVYLCASILDRGWRTEAFFGQGTRLTVV.

The chain links TRBV5-1 to TRBJ1-3, with 9 bases matching TRBD1. Germline values: CDR1 SGHRS, CDR2 YFSETQ. V lost 2 bases and J lost 2; bases outside the gene matches: 2. This CDR3 spans 15 amino acids. CDR3 residues: CASSFTGGPGNTIYF. The CDR3 nucleotides read TGCGCCAGCAGCTTCACAGGGGGCCCTGGAAACACCATATATTTT. Full variable domain (outside the CDR3, taken from reference TRBV5-1 and TRBJ1-3): KAGVTQTPRYLIKTRGQQVTLSCSPISGHRSVSWYQQTPGQGLQFLFEYFSETQRNKGNFPGRFSGRQFSNSRSEMNVSTLELGDSALYLCASSFTGGPGNTIYFGEGSWLTVV.

The chain couples TRBV10-3 to TRBJ2-7, with D possibly matching TRBD2 (5 bases). Germline V lookup: CDR1 ENHRY, CDR2 SYGVKD. V was clipped by 7 bases and J by 6 bases, with 10 bases between them. The CDR3 is made up of 11 amino acids. Here the CDR3 DNA reads TGTGCCATCAACAAAGGGAGCGAGCAGTACTTC. Amino acid sequence: CAINKGSEQYF.

The J gene is TRBJ2-5, the V gene TRBV19; the D gene is possibly TRBD1 (5 bases). CDR3 length: 13 amino acids. Germline V gives CDR1 LNHDA, CDR2 SQIVND (reference sequence). The V end lost 6 bases, the J end lost 1 base, and 9 bases lay between the germline ends. The chain's CDR3 is CASSTTVQETQYF. DNA of the CDR3: TGTGCCAGTAGCACGACAGTCCAAGAGACCCAGTACTTC. The complete variable domain, with remaining parts taken from reference TRBV19 and TRBJ2-5, reads DGGITQSPKYLFRKEGQNVTLSCEQNLNHDAMYWYRQDPGQGLRLIYYSQIVNDFQKGDIAEGYSVSREKKESFPLTVTSAQKNPTAFYLCASSTTVQETQYFGPGTRLLVL.

This clone was found a few times. V and J are TRBV6-1 and TRBJ2-7; a possible D gene is TRBD1 (5 bases). CDR3 length: 15 amino acids. The ends were cut back, 2 bases at V and 6 bases at J, with 17 bases in the middle. The germline gives CDR1 MNHNS, CDR2 SASEGT. The CDR3 region has the DNA TGTGCCAGCAGTGAAAACGGTTGGGGCAGGGCCGAGCAGTACTTC. Translating it yields CASSENGWGRAEQYF.

The CDR3 loop reads CASSALDEYEQYF. DNA for the CDR3: TGTGCCAGCAGTGCCCTGGATGAATACGAGCAGTACTTC. The V and J genes are TRBV25-1 and TRBJ2-7, with D hard to call. Germline CDR1 and CDR2: MGHDK and SYGVNS. The CDR3 extends over 13 amino acids. Deletions cut 4 bases from V and 4 bases from J, with 11 bases between.

V usage is TRBV11-2 and J usage is TRBJ2-7; 12 bases agree with TRBD1. After removal of 5 bases from V and 7 bases from J, the junction contained 15 bases not matched to a gene. Per the germline V gene, CDR1 is SGHAT and CDR2 is FQNNGV. CDR3 size: 17 residues. The CDR3 protein is CASSPMGGGQGALEQYF. CDR3 DNA: TGTGCCAGCAGCCCGATGGGTGGGGGACAGGGGGCTTTAGAGCAGTACTTC. Supplemented by reference TRBV11-2 and TRBJ2-7, the full variable domain reads EAGVAQSPRYKIIEKRQSVAFWCNPISGHATLYWYQQILGQGPKLLIQFQNNGVVDDSQLPKDRFSAERLKGVDSTLKIQPAKLEDSAVYLCASSPMGGGQGALEQYFGPGTRLTVT.

The chain is built from TRBV9 and TRBJ1-4; D is unclear. In germline, CDR1 is SGDLS, CDR2 YYNGEE. Between the trimmed V and J ends, which lost 4 bases and 3 bases, there was a span of 13 bases. CDR3 length: 15 amino acids. The CDR3 DNA reads as TGTGCCAGCAGCCCCTTCGCCGAAGCTAATGAAAAACTGTTTTTT. Protein sequence: CASSPFAEANEKLFF.

The chain joins TRBV5-1 to TRBJ2-2; TRBD1 is a possible D gene (5 bases). This CDR3 comprises 16 residues. V was trimmed by 0 bases and J by 1 base, leaving 10 bases between them. CDR1 and CDR2 (germline): SGHRS, YFSETQ. The CDR3 bases are TGCGCCAGCAGCTTGGTTAGGGGAAAGAACACCGGGGAGCTGTTTTTT. This translates into CASSLVRGKNTGELFF. The variable domain in full, with the rest retrieved from reference TRBV5-1 and TRBJ2-2, is KAGVTQTPRYLIKTRGQQVTLSCSPISGHRSVSWYQQTPGQGLQFLFEYFSETQRNKGNFPGRFSGRQFSNSRSEMNVSTLELGDSALYLCASSLVRGKNTGELFFGEGSRLTVL.